Given below is one TCR beta chain in context. V lost 6 bases to trimming and J lost 2 bases; unmatched junction nucleotides: 18. The CDR3 length is 18 residues. This entry comes from a study of response to subunit inactivated influenza vaccine. TCRdb passed the RT-PCR reads through MiXCR, listing each CDR3 protein once. The sample consists of roughly 650,000 distinct CDR3 sequences, 14% of them appearing once. This TCR was sampled from a man aged 45-60 years who received an inactivated influenza vaccine. The chain is built from TRBV23-1 and TRBJ2-7, with 8 positions matching TRBD2. TRBV23-1 is an open reading frame, and its role is uncertain. The material was PBMCs from blood, obtained roughly 15 days before vaccination. CDR3 protein: CASRRGCSSGLGPYEQYF. CDR3 coding DNA: TGCGCCAGCAGGCGAGGCTGCTCGTCGGGACTAGGCCCCTACGAGCAGTACTTC.